The 3 T cell receptor beta chains reported below all come from one sample, sequenced in a study of T cells after yellow fever vaccination. Via MiXCR, TCRdb re-called the 5' RACE reads, giving one row per CDR3 protein. The top ten hold more than 20% of the sample, which has almost 30,000 distinct CDR3 sequences, 6.3% seen once. This specimen was PBMCs, either bulk or a sorted T-cell subset (CD4+, CD8+, memory, or dextramer-sorted; not recorded which), taken on the day of the yellow fever booster vaccination. All receptors derive from a man aged 30-40 years who received the YFV17D yellow fever vaccine.

Ten or more counts support this clonotype. The J gene is TRBJ1-1, the V gene TRBV19, with D perhaps matching TRBD1 (5 bases). V was trimmed by 1 base and J by 6 bases, leaving 15 bases between them. Germline V gene lookup returns CDR1 LNHDA and CDR2 SQIVND (reference sequence). This CDR3 has 15 residues. In nucleotides, the CDR3 is TGTGCCAGTAGTATAGGCCTCGGGGCCGGCCCTGAAGCTTTCTTT. Residues: CASSIGLGAGPEAFF.

This clonotype was detected ten times or more. The chain recombines TRBV7-8 with TRBJ2-1, with TRBD2 identical over 11 bases. The CDR3 runs to 17 residues. The germline CDR1 and CDR2 sequences are SGHVS and FQNEAQ. The J segment lost 6 bases and the V segment lost 6 bases, leaving 13 bases of the junction unmatched. The CDR3 is CASRSLPTSGSSNEQFF. The CDR3 DNA follows: TGTGCCAGCAGGTCGCTCCCAACTAGCGGGAGTAGCAATGAGCAGTTCTTC.

In regard to this clonotype: One end of the junction fails to match germline, which may point to a read error. The rearrangement uses TRBV7-9 and TRBJ2-3; D might be TRBD1 or TRBD2, each matching 6 bases. In germline, CDR1 is SEHNR, CDR2 FQNEAQ (reference sequence). The CDR3 runs 13 residues. CDR3 sequence (DNA): TGTGCCAGCAGCTCCCGGGGGCCGGATAGGCAGTATTTT. It specifies CASSSRGPDRQYF.